This T cell receptor beta chain came from a study of blood T cell repertoires in COVID-19. With V trimmed by 4 bases and J by 7 bases, 11 bases remained unmatched. This CDR3 region has 16 residues. Germline CDR1 is LGHDT and CDR2 is YNNKEL (reference sequence). Authors' data handling: Amplifying reference gene primers gave estimates of nucleated cell counts. Sequenced by immunoSEQ multiplex PCR; TCRdb stores in-frame clones only, minus some. That table gives V, J and clone size, and the DNA gave D and trimming. The sample consists of 60,000 to 90,000 clones, approximately 79% of them appearing once. This receptor was taken from a human donor with acute or convalescent COVID-19. The donor label of this sample is uncertain. The V and J genes are TRBV3-1 (or the pseudogene TRBV3-2) and TRBJ2-1, with 9 bases matching TRBD2. Sequencing used peripheral blood. CDR3 bases: TGTGCCAGCAGCCCACTTGGGAGCGGGAGGTTTAATGAGCAGTTCTTC. Translation: CASSPLGSGRFNEQFF.